This TCR beta chain is drawn from a study of blood T cells in healthy people across ages. Overall study: Using template switching, researchers captured about one barcoded beta molecule for each two T cells.

The CDR3 contains 12 residues. Germline V gene data show CDR1 as LGHDT and CDR2 as YNNKEL (reference sequence). V gave up 4 bases and J gave up 8 bases, with 11 bases separating them. The use of a sample-barcoded 5' primer and a J-beta primer mix characterized a second PCR of roughly 6 to 11 cycles. Template switching added a 12-random-nucleotide identifier to every cDNA molecule. TCRdb called the 5' RACE reads again in MiXCR, with one record for every CDR3 protein. The data contain under 1,000,000 distinct CDR3 sequences, 35% to 60% of them singletons. The V call is TRBV3-1, the J call TRBJ1-1, with D perhaps TRBD1 (5 bases). What was sequenced was blood. The clonotype comes from an elderly man in good health. The CDR3 reads CASSRDSIEAFF. In DNA form, the CDR3 reads TGTGCCAGCAGCCGTGACAGCATAGAAGCTTTCTTT.